The T cell receptor beta chain under discussion was sequenced for a study of patients and donors after allogeneic stem cell transplantation. V lost 5 bases to trimming and J lost 4 bases, with 9 bases between them. The CDR3 covers 12 residues. Per germline, CDR1 MDHEN and CDR2 SYDVKM. TCRdb reprocessed the RT-PCR reads via MiXCR and lists one record per CDR3 protein. Of a few hundred thousand distinct CDR3 sequences listed, about 38% were seen once; the top ten hold 11%. Sequenced material: blood, either unsorted or a sorted T cell fraction (not recorded which). The TCR originated in a human donor who was either an allogeneic HSCT recipient or a stem cell or donor lymphocyte infusion donor (not recorded which). It is not recorded whose cells these are; they may come from a transplant donor. The gene calls are TRBV28 and TRBJ2-7; D call uncertain. This chain's CDR3 is CASSERWYEQYF. DNA for the CDR3: TGTGCCAGCAGTGAACGATGGTACGAGCAGTACTTC.